This T cell receptor (beta chain) was identified during a study of tumor-infiltrating lymphocytes in oesophageal squamous cell carcinoma. Using its own MiXCR run on the PCR reads, TCRdb lists one record per CDR3 protein. The table shows about 25,000 distinct CDR3 sequences, with 30% to 40% occurring only once. The CDR3 is 16 amino acids. V trimming: 4 bases; J trimming: 1 base; junction bases outside the gene matches: 8. Germline lookup yields CDR1 SGHVT and CDR2 SQSDAQ. The sequence derives from a male donor with esophageal squamous cell carcinoma. The V call is TRBV7-4, the J call TRBJ2-7; 9 bases fit TRBD1. Sequencing was carried out using esophageal tumor tissue. This chain's CDR3 is CASSSWTGVGSYEQYF. The CDR3 DNA reads TGTGCCAGCAGCTCGTGGACAGGGGTCGGGTCCTACGAGCAGTACTTC. The full variable domain, with the rest looked up from reference TRBV7-4 and TRBJ2-7, is GAGVSQSPRYKVAKRGRDVALRCDSISGHVTLYWYRQTLGQGSEVLTYSQSDAQRDKSGRPSGRFSAERPERSVSTLKIQRTEQGDSAVYLCASSSWTGVGSYEQYFGPGTRLTVT.